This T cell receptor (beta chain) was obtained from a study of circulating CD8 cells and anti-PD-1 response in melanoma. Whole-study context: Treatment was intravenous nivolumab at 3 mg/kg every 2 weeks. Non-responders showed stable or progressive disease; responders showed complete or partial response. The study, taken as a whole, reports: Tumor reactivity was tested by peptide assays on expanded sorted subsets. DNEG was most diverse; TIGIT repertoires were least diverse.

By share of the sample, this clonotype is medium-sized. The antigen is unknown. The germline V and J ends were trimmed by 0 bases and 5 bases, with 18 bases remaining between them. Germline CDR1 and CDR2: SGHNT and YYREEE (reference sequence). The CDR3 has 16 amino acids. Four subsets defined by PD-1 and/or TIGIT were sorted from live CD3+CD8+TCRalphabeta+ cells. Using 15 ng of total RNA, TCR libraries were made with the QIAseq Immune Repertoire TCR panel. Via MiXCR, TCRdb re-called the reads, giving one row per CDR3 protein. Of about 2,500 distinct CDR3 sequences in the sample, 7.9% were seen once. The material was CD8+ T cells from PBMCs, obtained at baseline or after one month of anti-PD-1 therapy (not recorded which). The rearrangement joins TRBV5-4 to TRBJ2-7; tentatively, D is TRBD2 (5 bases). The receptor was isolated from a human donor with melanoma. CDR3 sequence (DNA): TGTGCCAGCAGCTTGGGGTTTAGGCAGAGGGTGGACGAGCAGTACTTC. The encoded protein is CASSLGFRQRVDEQYF.